One sample yielded the 9 T cell receptor beta chains listed below, sequenced in a study of blood T cells in healthy people across ages. Combining a sample-barcoded 5' primer with a J-beta primer mix, a second PCR ran for roughly 7 to 11 cycles. TCRdb re-called the 5' RACE reads with MiXCR, one entry per CDR3 protein. This sample has more than 700,000 distinct CDR3 sequences, with approximately 55% found just once. The material sequenced was blood. These receptors originate from an elderly man in good health.

The chain uses TRBV4-2 and TRBJ2-4, with 9 bases that match TRBD2. This CDR3 contains 17 residues. V shed 4 bases, J shed 0 bases, and the junction held 7 bases outside the gene matches. CDR1 and CDR2 (germline): LGHNA, YNFKEQ. CDR3 in amino acids: CASSPVLAGLAKNIQYF. The CDR3 bases are TGTGCCAGCAGCCCGGTACTAGCGGGCCTAGCCAAAAACATTCAGTACTTC.

Ten or more counts support this clonotype. A much larger clone sits a single nucleotide away, making a read error possible. This chain links TRBV9 with TRBJ2-5; TRBD2 might be the D (6 bases). Germline values: CDR1 SGDLS, CDR2 YYNGEE. Trimming took off 3 bases at V and 11 bases at J, with 20 bases between the two ends. The CDR3 runs 14 residues. The CDR3 sequence is CASSAPGTRQEQYF. CDR3 DNA sequence: TGTGCCAGCAGCGCCCCCGGGACTCGCCAAGAGCAGTACTTC.

This clonotype was recorded a few times. The chain is built from TRBV29-1 and TRBJ1-2; D is unresolved. This CDR3 comprises 11 residues. V lost 5 bases and J 4 bases, leaving 8 bases between the germline ends. Germline V CDR1 and CDR2: SQVTM, ANQGSEA. The CDR3 bases are TGCAGCGTTAAGACCGTCTATGGCTACACCTTC. It is translated as CSVKTVYGYTF.

Here the CDR3 DNA reads TGTGCCAGCTCACCAAGGGCGGCCACCACTGAAGCTTTCTTT. Encoded protein: CASSPRAATTEAFF. The chain carries TRBV18 and TRBJ1-1; D call uncertain. V gave up 2 bases and J gave up 4 bases, with 11 bases separating them. Germline V gives CDR1 KGHSH, CDR2 LQKENI. The CDR3 has 14 amino acids.

The chain recombines TRBV29-1 with TRBJ2-1; 7 nucleotides agree with TRBD2. The CDR3 loop spans 14 amino acids. Germline V CDR1 and CDR2: SQVTM, ANQGSEA. V dropped 3 bases and J dropped 8; count of bases not matched to a gene: 10. The CDR3: CSVDRDYLMDEQFF. The CDR3 DNA reads as TGCAGCGTTGATCGGGACTACCTCATGGATGAGCAGTTCTTC.

This clonotype was counted a single time. V usage is TRBV7-9 and J usage is TRBJ2-1, with D possibly TRBD2 on 6 matching bases. The length of the CDR3 is 15 residues. The V gene's germline CDR1 is SEHNR and CDR2 FQNEAQ (reference sequence). Trimming stripped 5 bases from V and 3 bases from J, with 14 bases between. CDR3 protein: CASSIVAAGYNEQFF. In DNA, the CDR3 is TGTGCCAGCAGCATAGTAGCGGCAGGCTACAATGAGCAGTTCTTC. Combining the CDR3 with reference TRBV7-9 and TRBJ2-1 gives the whole variable domain DTGVSQNPRHKITKRGQNVTFRCDPISEHNRLYWYRQTLGQGPEFLTYFQNEAQLEKSRLLSDRFSAERPKGSFSTLEIQRTEQGDSAMYLCASSIVAAGYNEQFFGPGTRLTVL.

This clonotype was seen more than once but under ten times. A much larger clone differs by one base, so this may be a read error. The chain links TRBV29-1 to TRBJ2-4; D not certain. The assigned J gene may be wrong: the sequence end matches TRBJ2-5 better. This CDR3 contains 15 residues. CDR1 and CDR2 (germline): SQVTM, ANQGSEA. For the CDR3, the DNA is TGCAGCTCCTGCCCCCAAGCCACGCTCGGAGAGACCCAGTACTTC. Its protein is CSSCPQATLGETQYF.

In its sample, this clonotype was seen once. The rearrangement joins TRBV7-2 to TRBJ2-7; D possibly corresponds to TRBD2 (6 bases). Germline V gene sequence: CDR1 SGHTA, CDR2 FQGNSA. Trimming took 8 bases from V and 5 from J, leaving 10 bases between them. The CDR3 runs to 11 residues. The CDR3 region has the DNA TGTGCCAGCCGGAGGGCCCACGAGCAGTACTTC. Its translation is CASRRAHEQYF.

V is TRBV20-1 and J is TRBJ2-5, with 9 bases identical to TRBD2. TRBJ2-7 matches the DNA end more closely, so the J call is doubtful. The CDR3 has 15 residues. Germline V gene data show CDR1 as DFQATT and CDR2 as SNEGSKA (reference sequence). The CDR3 DNA reads TGCAGTGCTAGAGATTCCGCTAGCGGGGAGAACGAGCAGTACTTC. Encoded protein: CSARDSASGENEQYF.